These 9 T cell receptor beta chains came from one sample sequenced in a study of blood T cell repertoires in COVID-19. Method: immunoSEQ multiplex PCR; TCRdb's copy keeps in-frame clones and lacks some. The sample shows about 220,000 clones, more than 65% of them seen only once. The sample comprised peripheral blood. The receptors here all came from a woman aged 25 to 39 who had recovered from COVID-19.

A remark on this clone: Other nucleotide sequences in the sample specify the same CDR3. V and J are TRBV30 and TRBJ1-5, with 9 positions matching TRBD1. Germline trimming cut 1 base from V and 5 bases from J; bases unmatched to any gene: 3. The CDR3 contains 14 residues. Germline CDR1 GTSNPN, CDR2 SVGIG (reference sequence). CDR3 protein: CAWSAGQGDQPQHF. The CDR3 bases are TGTGCCTGGAGTGCGGGACAGGGCGATCAGCCCCAGCATTTT.

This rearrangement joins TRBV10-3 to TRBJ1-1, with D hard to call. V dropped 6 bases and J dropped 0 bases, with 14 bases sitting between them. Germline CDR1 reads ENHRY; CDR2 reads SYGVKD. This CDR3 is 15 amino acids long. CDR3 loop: CAIRRVIGMNTEAFF. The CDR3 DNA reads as TGTGCCATCAGGCGGGTCATTGGGATGAACACTGAAGCTTTCTTT.

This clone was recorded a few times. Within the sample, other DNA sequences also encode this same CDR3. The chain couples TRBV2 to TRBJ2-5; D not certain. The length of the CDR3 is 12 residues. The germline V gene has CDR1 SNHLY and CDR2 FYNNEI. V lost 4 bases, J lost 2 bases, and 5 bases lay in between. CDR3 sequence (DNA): TGTGCCAGCAGTGTGCAGCAAGAGACCCAGTACTTC. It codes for CASSVQQETQYF.

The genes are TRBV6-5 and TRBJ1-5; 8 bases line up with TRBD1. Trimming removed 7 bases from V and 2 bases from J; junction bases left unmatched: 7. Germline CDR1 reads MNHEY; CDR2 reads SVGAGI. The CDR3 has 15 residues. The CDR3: CASTLRGPGNQPQHF. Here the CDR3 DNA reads TGTGCCAGCACCCTCAGGGGGCCAGGCAATCAGCCCCAGCATTTT.

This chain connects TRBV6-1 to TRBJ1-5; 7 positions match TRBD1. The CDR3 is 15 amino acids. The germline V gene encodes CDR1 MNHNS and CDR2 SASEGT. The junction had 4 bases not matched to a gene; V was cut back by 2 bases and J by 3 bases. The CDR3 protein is CASSESGQNNQPQHF. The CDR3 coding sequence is TGTGCCAGCAGTGAATCGGGACAGAACAATCAGCCCCAGCATTTT.

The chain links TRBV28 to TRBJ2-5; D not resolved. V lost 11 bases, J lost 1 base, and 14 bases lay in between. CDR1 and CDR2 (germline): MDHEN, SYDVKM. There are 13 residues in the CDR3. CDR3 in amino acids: CAVEGVPQETQYF. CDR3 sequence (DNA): TGTGCCGTGGAAGGAGTACCCCAAGAGACCCAGTACTTC.

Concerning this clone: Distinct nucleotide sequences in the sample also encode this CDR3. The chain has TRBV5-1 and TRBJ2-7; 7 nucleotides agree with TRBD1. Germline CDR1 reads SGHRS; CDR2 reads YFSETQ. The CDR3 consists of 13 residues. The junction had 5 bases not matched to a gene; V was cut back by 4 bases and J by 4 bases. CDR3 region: CASSLGQDYEQYF. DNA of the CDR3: TGCGCCAGCAGCCTCGGACAGGATTACGAGCAGTACTTC. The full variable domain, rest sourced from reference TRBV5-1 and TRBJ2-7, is KAGVTQTPRYLIKTRGQQVTLSCSPISGHRSVSWYQQTPGQGLQFLFEYFSETQRNKGNFPGRFSGRQFSNSRSEMNVSTLELGDSALYLCASSLGQDYEQYFGPGTRLTVT.

The CDR3 loop is CASSLTNSMTDTQYF. Written as DNA, the CDR3 is TGTGCCAGCAGCTTGACGAATAGCATGACAGATACGCAGTATTTT. The chain uses TRBV5-4 and TRBJ2-3; D not resolved. The CDR3 covers 15 residues. Germline V gene lookup returns CDR1 SGHNT and CDR2 YYREEE (reference sequence). V was shortened by 1 base and J by 3 bases, with 12 bases between the two germline ends.

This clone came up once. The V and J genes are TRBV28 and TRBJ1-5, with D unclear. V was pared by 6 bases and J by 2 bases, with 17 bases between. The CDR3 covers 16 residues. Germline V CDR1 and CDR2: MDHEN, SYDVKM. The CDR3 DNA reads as TGTGCCAGCAGGCCCTCAGAGGGTAGTCGCAATCAGCCCCAGCATTTT. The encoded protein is CASRPSEGSRNQPQHF.